This T cell receptor beta chain was sequenced during a study of cytomegalovirus exposure and HLA in healthy donors. Study details: The same platform as the roughly 630 first-cohort repertoires was used for the 110 or so validation repertoires, a later analysis reported. Study-wide results and caveats: As confirmed in vitro, three CMV-associated chains were specific for CMV antigens.

Only in-frame clones appear in the TCRdb table, and some are missing; sequencing was by immunoSEQ multiplex PCR. Here the sample spans roughly 130,000 clones, around nine tenths being singletons. Germline lookup yields CDR1 ENHRY and CDR2 SYGVKD. The CDR3 covers 13 residues. Trimming took 1 base from V and 5 from J, leaving 5 bases between them. Donors came from a validation cohort of 95 to 150 subjects, distinct from the first 666-subject cohort. Only one count was recorded for this clone. Its antigen is unidentified. This clonotype was sampled from a man aged 25 to 40 in good health and CMV-seronegative. The sequencing input was PBMCs. The genes are TRBV10-3 and TRBJ1-4; D ambiguous. In DNA, the CDR3 is TGTGCCATCAGTGAGTTAAGCAATGAAAAACTGTTTTTT. It codes for CAISELSNEKLFF.